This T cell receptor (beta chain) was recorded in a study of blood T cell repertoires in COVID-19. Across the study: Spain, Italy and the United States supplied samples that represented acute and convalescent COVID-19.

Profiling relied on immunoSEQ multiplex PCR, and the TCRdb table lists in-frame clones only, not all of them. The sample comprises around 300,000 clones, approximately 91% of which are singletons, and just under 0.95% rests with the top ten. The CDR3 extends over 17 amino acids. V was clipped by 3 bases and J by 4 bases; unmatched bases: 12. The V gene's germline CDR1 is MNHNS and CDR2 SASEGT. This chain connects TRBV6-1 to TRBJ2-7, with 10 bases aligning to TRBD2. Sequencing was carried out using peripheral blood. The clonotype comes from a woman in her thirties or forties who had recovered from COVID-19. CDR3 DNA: TGTGCCAGCAGTGAGCCAGGGGCCGGGACTAGCGCTTACGAGCAGTACTTC. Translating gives CASSEPGAGTSAYEQYF.